The sample holds one count of the clone carrying this T cell receptor (beta chain). As handled by the study authors: Quantification of nucleated cells was approximated via reference gene primer amplification. Measured with immunoSEQ multiplex PCR; TCRdb has only the in-frame clones, and not every one. From that table come the V and J calls and clone size; the DNA was used to work out D and trimming. The sample includes 200,000 to 250,000 clones, approximately 85% of them seen just once. This entry belongs to a study of blood T cell repertoires in COVID-19. Study-level information: Samples taken during acute and convalescent COVID-19 were collected in the United States, Italy and Spain. Sources were T cells, B-cell-depleted T cells, or PBMCs; the material itself was cDNA or gDNA.

Seattle patients were enrolled during active infection and followed longitudinally. The germline V gene encodes CDR1 SGHTA and CDR2 FQGNSA. Trimming left V 4 bases short and J 7 bases short, with 2 bases between. This CDR3 contains 11 residues. The J gene is TRBJ1-6, the V gene TRBV7-2; D is undetermined. The sequenced sample consisted of peripheral blood. The sequence derives from a woman between 70 and 85 years old with COVID-19, enrolled during active disease. The CDR3: CASSSNSPLHF. The CDR3 coding sequence is TGTGCCAGCAGCTCGAATTCACCCCTCCACTTT.